This T cell receptor beta chain emerged from a study of T cell repertoires in cytomegalovirus infection. On the study more broadly: Newly reported HLA-C-restricted and thoroughly characterized HLA-B-restricted CMV epitopes were employed. Through public TCR beta signatures, both CMV infection and matching HLA type were indicated.

Of note for this clonotype: Its antigen is not identified.

TCRdb re-derived calls from the reads in MiXCR, one entry per CDR3 protein. Here the sample spans approximately 500,000 distinct CDR3 sequences, roughly a third being singletons. This CDR3 is 15 amino acids long. CDR1 and CDR2 (germline): MGHRA, YSYEKL. Trimming took 4 bases from V and 0 from J; bases not matched to a gene: 5. V is TRBV4-1 and J is TRBJ2-7; TRBD2 matches at 8 bases. This receptor was taken from a human donor in good health (CMV status not recorded). Some clones in this sample may be carry-over from other donors' samples. Material: cultured PBMCs, obtained from culture after CMV antigen stimulation. CDR3 sequence reads: CASSRERGSSYEQYF. The DNA for the CDR3 is TGCGCCAGCAGCCGGGAGCGGGGGAGCTCCTACGAGCAGTACTTC.